The source of this T cell receptor (beta chain) is a study of blood T cell repertoires in COVID-19 (dated by TCRdb to 2018 to 2021). Context from the whole study: Samples from collaborators originated in the United States, Italy and Spain and spanned both the acute and convalescent phases of COVID-19. The prospective study material was composed of cDNA or gDNA derived from T cells, B-cell-depleted T cells, or PBMCs. The dataset comprised deeply sampled blood TCRbeta repertoires from subjects exposed to, actively infected with, or recovered from COVID-19. The repertoires were released in a freely available public database meant as a resource for research on the immune response to SARS-CoV-2. Samples came from the ongoing ImmuneRACE study (first 160 participants) plus 1,254 subjects from 6 global collaborators. Sample metadata almost always included a de-identified subject ID, COVID-19 status, age in years and sex. HLA class I and class II types, where available, came from metadata supplied by the sample provider rather than from assay-based typing. Summary of the overall study and its limitations: Clinical and demographic metadata were provided uncurated, with the amount varying by source and participant.

Whole blood was collected in K2EDTA tubes by collaborating institutions according to the institutions' own protocols. Collaborator samples were shipped for TCRbeta analysis as frozen whole blood, isolated PBMCs, or DNA extracted from either sample type. TCRbeta CDR3 regions were amplified from genomic DNA by means of the immunoSEQ Assay, a bias-controlled multiplex PCR. In the original analysis: The number of nucleated cells in each sample was estimated from the amplification of reference gene primers within the assay. To quantify the absolute abundance of each unique TCRbeta CDR3 rearrangement, sequence reads were collapsed and filtered. For each sample, productive Simpson clonality was calculated by taking the square root of Simpson's diversity index across productive rearrangements. TCRdb provides this immuneACCESS table in a form limited to in-frame rearrangements. Some clones are lacking; in checked studies, under half of them reflect an unresolved V gene, and why the rest are absent is not known. That table gives V, J and clone size, and the DNA gave D and trimming. For this sample the table gives about 100,000 clones, of which 88% were detected only once. The ten largest make up 4.5% to 6.5% of the sample.

Taken from the germline V gene (reference sequence), the CDR1 and CDR2 loops are LGHDT and YNNKEL. Trimming costs V 5 bases and J 3 bases, and their ends lie 11 bases apart. From the cysteine through the phenylalanine, the CDR3 covers 13 amino acids. Solely the CDR3 DNA is kept, with 39 bases framed from the first base. This clone was detected once. The antigen it recognizes is unknown. There are no base qualities to consult, and no much larger clone falls within one base. This receptor was taken from a human donor in a cohort sampled during active COVID-19. This chain joins TRBV3-1 (or the pseudogene TRBV3-2) to TRBJ2-7; a confident D gene designation cannot be given. Sequencing input: peripheral blood. The DNA reads as follows: TGTGCCAGCAGCATCCCCCCAAACTACGAGCAGTACTTC. The resulting protein is CASSIPPNYEQYF.